This T cell receptor beta chain appears in the sequencing data of a study of graft-versus-host responses after intestinal transplantation. Study at large: Induction with anti-thymocyte globulin, then tacrolimus and steroids for around three years, was given to all recipients.

The data were produced by immunoSEQ multiplex PCR, yet TCRdb's version contains in-frame clones alone and is incomplete. This table holds 100,000 or so clones, just under 95% found once. The count of this clone is one. Its antigen is not identified. Findings of the study overall: Recipient marrow held GvH clones, some first seen in ileum or blood.

The receptor was derived from a human donor who was the organ donor for an intestinal transplant. The specimen comprised unstimulated CD8+ T cells sorted from spleen or lymph node cells, sampled before transplant.

CDR3 DNA: TGTGCCAGCAACTTCAGACAGCCTCCAACCTACGAGCAGTACTTC. Protein sequence: CASNFRQPPTYEQYF. The chain links TRBV25-1 to TRBJ2-7; TRBD1 might be the D (5 bases). This CDR3 has 15 amino acids. Trimming left V 7 bases short and J 2 bases short, with 18 bases between. Germline CDR1 is MGHDK and CDR2 is SYGVNS.